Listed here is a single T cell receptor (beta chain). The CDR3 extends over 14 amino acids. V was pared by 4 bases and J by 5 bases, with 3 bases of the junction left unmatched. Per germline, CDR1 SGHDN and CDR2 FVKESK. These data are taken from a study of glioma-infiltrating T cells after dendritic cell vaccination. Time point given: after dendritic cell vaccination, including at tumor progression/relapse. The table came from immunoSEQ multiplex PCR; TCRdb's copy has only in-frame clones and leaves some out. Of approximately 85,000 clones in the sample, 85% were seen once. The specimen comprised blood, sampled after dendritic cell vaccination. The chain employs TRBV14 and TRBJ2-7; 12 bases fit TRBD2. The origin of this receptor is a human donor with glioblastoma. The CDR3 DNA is TGTGCCAGCAGCCCTAGCGGGAGGGCCAACGAGCAGTACTTC. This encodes CASSPSGRANEQYF.